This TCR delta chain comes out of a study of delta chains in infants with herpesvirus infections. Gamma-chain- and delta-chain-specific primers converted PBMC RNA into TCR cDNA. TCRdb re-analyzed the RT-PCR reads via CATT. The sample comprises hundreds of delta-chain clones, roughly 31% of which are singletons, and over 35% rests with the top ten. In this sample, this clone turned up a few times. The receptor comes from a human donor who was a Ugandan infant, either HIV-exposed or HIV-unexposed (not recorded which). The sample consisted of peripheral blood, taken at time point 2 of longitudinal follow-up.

In DNA form, the CDR3 reads TGTGCTCTTGGGGAGATGATACCTACCCTCGCTCCGGGAAGGGGTAAACTCATCTTT. Translating it yields CALGEMIPTLAPGRGKLIF. The J gene is TRDJ1, the V gene TRDV1; possibly TRDD2 or TRDD3 for D (5 bases each). Germline lookup yields CDR1 TSWWSYY and CDR2 QGS. This CDR3 spans 19 amino acids. V dropped 3 bases and J dropped 7 bases, with 30 bases sitting between them.